The 8 T cell receptor beta chains in this list originate from one sample, sequenced in a study of shared clonotypes between healthy human individuals. Libraries were prepared by immunoSEQ multiplex PCR; TCRdb keeps only in-frame clonotypes and omits some of them. In the table there are some 2 million clones, around 95% of which are singletons. Material for sequencing was naive CD4+ T cells sorted from blood. Subset indicated: CD45RA+ positively selected. All receptors come from a man aged 18 to 29 in good health.

The chain uses TRBV9 and TRBJ1-3; no definite D call. V dropped 0 bases and J dropped 0 bases, with 7 bases sitting between them. Germline loops: CDR1 SGDLS, CDR2 YYNGEE. This CDR3 has 15 amino acids. CDR3: CASSVGTVSGNTIYF. The DNA of the CDR3 is TGTGCCAGCAGCGTAGGAACAGTCTCTGGAAACACCATATATTTT.

The chain employs TRBV5-4 and TRBJ1-1, with D perhaps TRBD1 (5 bases). This CDR3 spans 14 amino acids. Germline V lookup: CDR1 SGHNT, CDR2 YYREEE (reference sequence). The germline V and J ends were trimmed by 4 bases and 7 bases, with 17 bases remaining between them. CDR3 sequence (DNA): TGTGCCAGCAGCCTGACAGTAAACGAAGGTGAAGCTTTCTTT. As protein: CASSLTVNEGEAFF.

This chain links TRBV6-1 with TRBJ1-5; D unresolved. V was cut by 7 bases and J by 8 bases, with 21 bases left in between. Per germline, CDR1 MNHNS and CDR2 SASEGT. CDR3 size: 15 residues. DNA for the CDR3: TGTGCCAGCATCCCCAGTTGGGGTAAGGAGGAGCCCCAGCATTTT. Its protein product is CASIPSWGKEEPQHF.

CDR3 nucleotides: TGTGCCAGCAGTTCAGGACAACAACCCTATGGCTACACCTTC. Amino acid sequence: CASSSGQQPYGYTF. J is TRBJ1-2 and V is TRBV28, with D tentatively TRBD1 (5 bases). Germline CDR1 is MDHEN and CDR2 is SYDVKM. The V gene lost 4 bases and the J gene lost 4 bases, with 13 bases spanning the gap. The CDR3 is made up of 14 amino acids.

The genes are TRBV6-5 and TRBJ1-1; tentative D call: TRBD1 (6 bases). The germline gives CDR1 MNHEY, CDR2 SVGAGI. The CDR3 extends over 14 amino acids. V lost 6 bases and J lost 1, with 12 bases in between. This chain's CDR3 is CASSLEGGNTEAFF. The CDR3 bases are TGTGCCAGCAGCCTGGAGGGGGGGAACACTGAAGCTTTCTTT.

This clone was observed a single time. The rearrangement uses TRBV9 and TRBJ1-2, with D possibly TRBD1 on 5 matching bases. CDR1 and CDR2 from the germline V gene are SGDLS and YYNGEE. This CDR3 is built from 16 residues. The ends were cut back, 4 bases at V and 0 bases at J, with 16 bases in the middle. CDR3: CASSPGTLSPNYGYTF. DNA for the CDR3: TGTGCCAGCAGCCCCGGGACCCTCAGCCCTAACTATGGCTACACCTTC. Supplemented by reference TRBV9 and TRBJ1-2, the full variable domain reads DSGVTQTPKHLITATGQRVTLRCSPRSGDLSVYWYQQSLDQGLQFLIQYYNGEERAKGNILERFSAQQFPDLHSELNLSSLELGDSALYFCASSPGTLSPNYGYTFGSGTRLTVV.

The V and J genes are TRBV10-1 and TRBJ2-1; 8 positions agree with TRBD2. The CDR3 has 14 amino acids. Germline CDR1 and CDR2: WNHNN and SYGVQD (reference sequence). With V trimmed by 4 bases and J by 3 bases, 2 bases remained unmatched. The DNA of the CDR3 is TGCGCCAGCAGTGGGAGCGGGAGCTACAATGAGCAGTTCTTC. Protein: CASSGSGSYNEQFF.

The rearrangement joins TRBV5-6 to TRBJ1-4; tentative D call: TRBD1 (6 bases). CDR1 and CDR2 (germline): SGHDT, YYEEEE. CDR3 size: 12 residues. V was pared by 6 bases and J by 7 bases, with 10 bases between. This CDR3 reads CASNRDTEKLFF. The CDR3, as DNA: TGTGCCAGCAACCGGGACACTGAAAAACTGTTTTTT.